The clone carrying this T cell receptor (beta chain) was counted only a few times. Its antigen remains unidentified. This sample was taken from a study of T cell repertoires in cytomegalovirus infection. At the level of the study: Based on public TCR beta signatures, there were indications of CMV infection and of a matching HLA type. Whole-study findings and limits: The ex vivo response showed dominance by HLA-C-restricted CMV-specific TCR beta clonotypes.

The CDR3 is made up of 15 amino acids. V lost 0 bases and J lost 9; bases outside the gene matches: 5. Germline V gives CDR1 MNHEY, CDR2 SVGAGI. TCRdb redid the calling of the reads with MiXCR, one entry per CDR3 protein. The table includes about 920,000 distinct CDR3 sequences, roughly a third detected once. The receptor's source is a human donor in good health (CMV status not recorded). Some clones in this sample may be carry-over from other donors' samples. Sequenced material: cultured CD8+ T cells from PBMCs, taken from culture after CMV antigen stimulation. The chain employs TRBV6-5 and TRBJ2-1, with TRBD2 identical over 10 bases. The CDR3 sequence: CASSYSPSGGGEQFF. The DNA of the CDR3 is TGTGCCAGCAGTTACTCTCCTAGCGGGGGTGGTGAGCAGTTCTTC.